These 11 T cell receptor beta chains were all obtained from the same sample, sequenced in a study of cytomegalovirus exposure and HLA in healthy donors. PCR used 60 Vbeta primers and 13 Jbeta primers. Measured with immunoSEQ multiplex PCR; TCRdb has only the in-frame clones, and not every one. The sample gives 150,000 to 200,000 clones, around 75% of which show up once; 1.6% is in the top ten. The sequenced sample consisted of PBMCs. The receptors shown here come from a woman in her forties or fifties in good health and CMV-seronegative.

CDR3 bases: TGTGCCAGCAGTTCATCCGGGACAGGGGGCTATGGCTACACCTTC. Its translation is CASSSSGTGGYGYTF. The gene calls are TRBV28 and TRBJ1-2, with 11 bases matching TRBD1. Germline values: CDR1 MDHEN, CDR2 SYDVKM. V lost 4 bases to trimming and J lost 4 bases; unmatched junction nucleotides: 5. The CDR3 consists of 15 residues.

CDR3 loop: CASSPPTGTGRQPQHF. CDR3 nucleotide sequence: TGTGCCAGCTCACCACCTACCGGGACAGGGCGTCAGCCCCAGCATTTT. V is TRBV18 and J is TRBJ1-5; 9 bases map to TRBD1. The CDR3 runs 16 residues. The V segment lost 0 bases and the J segment 6 bases; nucleotides outside the gene matches: 6. The germline CDR1 and CDR2 sequences are KGHSH and LQKENI.

The chain has TRBV7-9 and TRBJ2-7, with 8 bases that match TRBD2. The CDR3 covers 15 residues. Trimming took 1 base from V and 4 from J; bases not matched to a gene: 6. CDR1 is SEHNR and CDR2 is FQNEAQ in the germline V gene (reference sequence). The CDR3 reads CASSLEGTRRYEQYF. CDR3 sequence (DNA): TGTGCCAGCAGCTTAGAAGGGACTAGACGGTACGAGCAGTACTTC.

The CDR3 reads CASSFPPRTGRTGELFF. CDR3 nucleotides: TGTGCCAGCAGTTTTCCCCCCCGGACAGGGCGGACCGGGGAGCTGTTTTTT. The chain couples TRBV27 to TRBJ2-2; 8 bases map to TRBD1. The junction had 11 bases not matched to a gene; V was cut back by 3 bases and J by 5 bases. The germline V gene has CDR1 MNHEY and CDR2 SMNVEV (reference sequence). CDR3 size: 17 residues.

The V and J genes are TRBV7-3 and TRBJ2-1; D not resolved. Trimming took off 2 bases at V and 8 bases at J, with 16 bases between the two ends. The CDR3 spans 15 residues. Germline assignment: CDR1 SGHTA and CDR2 FQGTGA. In DNA form, the CDR3 reads TGTGCCAGCAGCTTAGGTCTCGCCAGTTCCGATGAGCAGTTCTTC. Translated, it gives CASSLGLASSDEQFF.

The CDR3 DNA reads as TGTGCCAGCAGTTTACTAGGTCACATCAACGACGAGCAGTACTTC. Amino acid sequence: CASSLLGHINDEQYF. This sequence joins TRBV28 and TRBJ2-7; D remains unclear. The germline CDR1 and CDR2 sequences are MDHEN and SYDVKM. This CDR3 is built from 15 residues. V lost 2 bases and J 5 bases, leaving 16 bases between the germline ends.

This rearrangement joins TRBV7-2 to TRBJ1-2, with D possibly matching TRBD1 (6 bases). This CDR3 contains 16 residues. The V end lost 5 bases, the J end lost 6 bases, and 22 bases lay between the germline ends. Per germline, CDR1 SGHTA and CDR2 FQGNSA. The CDR3 region is CASSLIPTQGRDGYTF. The CDR3 bases are TGTGCCAGCAGCCTCATCCCAACACAGGGTAGAGATGGCTACACCTTC.

The chain combines TRBV5-1 with TRBJ2-7, with TRBD2 matching 10 bases. This CDR3 has 15 residues. The germline V gene has CDR1 SGHRS and CDR2 YFSETQ. After removal of 0 bases from V and 2 bases from J, the junction contained 2 bases not matched to a gene. CDR3: CASSLELAGTYEQYF. For the CDR3, the DNA is TGCGCCAGCAGCTTGGAACTAGCGGGAACCTACGAGCAGTACTTC.

This clone was recorded a few times. The gene calls are TRBV27 and TRBJ2-3; 9 positions match TRBD2. The CDR3 loop spans 17 amino acids. V lost 2 bases, J lost 12 bases, and 18 bases stayed unmatched. The germline CDR1 and CDR2 sequences are MNHEY and SMNVEV (reference sequence). The CDR3 DNA follows: TGTGCCAGCAGTTTAAGGGGGGCGGGAGGGCTTGCCAACAGCCAGTATTTT. This encodes CASSLRGAGGLANSQYF.

The V and J genes are TRBV28 and TRBJ2-3; D is undetermined. The V end was cut by 8 bases, the J end by 1 base, with 19 bases between. Germline V gives CDR1 MDHEN, CDR2 SYDVKM. The CDR3 is made up of 16 amino acids. The CDR3 DNA reads TGTGCCAGCGGATCCCCTTTCCGACTTCGCACAGATACGCAGTATTTT. It yields the protein CASGSPFRLRTDTQYF. The variable domain in full, completed from reference TRBV28 and TRBJ2-3, reads DVKVTQSSRYLVKRTGEKVFLECVQDMDHENMFWYRQDPGLGLRLIYFSYDVKMKEKGDIPEGYSVSREKKERFSLILESASTNQTSMYLCASGSPFRLRTDTQYFGPGTRLTVL.

This clone was counted once. The chain joins TRBV7-3 to TRBJ1-2, with D possibly TRBD1 on 6 matching bases. Germline loops: CDR1 SGHTA, CDR2 FQGTGA. V was trimmed by 5 bases and J by 8 bases, leaving 18 bases between them. The CDR3 has 14 residues. In DNA form, the CDR3 reads TGTGCCAGCAGCCCACCACAGGGCCCGGGGGGCTACACCTTC. Amino acid sequence: CASSPPQGPGGYTF.